The 14 T cell receptor beta chains below were found in one sample sequenced in a study of T cell changes during pregnancy in multiple sclerosis. The data were produced by immunoSEQ multiplex PCR, yet TCRdb's version contains in-frame clones alone and is incomplete. The sample records tens of thousands of clones, around 93% being singletons. The source was CD4+ T cells from peripheral blood mononuclear cells, collected in the first trimester of pregnancy. These receptors were taken from a female donor with multiple sclerosis, enrolled in a pregnancy study.

The rearrangement joins TRBV27 to TRBJ2-2; D is possibly TRBD2 (6 bases). Germline V CDR1 and CDR2: MNHEY, SMNVEV (reference sequence). Trimming left V 2 bases short and J 1 base short, with 17 bases between. The CDR3 runs to 18 residues. The chain's CDR3 is CASSLTPMGGRNTGELFF. The CDR3 DNA is TGTGCCAGCAGTTTAACCCCGATGGGGGGACGGAACACCGGGGAGCTGTTTTTT.

CDR3 nucleotides: TGCAGCGTCCGGACAGGGGGGAACACTGAAGCTTTCTTT. This codes for CSVRTGGNTEAFF. This rearrangement joins TRBV29-1 to TRBJ1-1, with 10 bases fitting TRBD1. The CDR3 runs to 13 residues. The V segment lost 6 bases and the J segment 1 base; nucleotides outside the gene matches: 2. Germline lookup yields CDR1 SQVTM and CDR2 ANQGSEA.

The chain recombines TRBV7-2 with TRBJ1-1, with a weak D call TRBD1 (6 bases). CDR3 size: 14 residues. Germline lookup yields CDR1 SGHTA and CDR2 FQGNSA. V was shortened by 1 base and J by 2 bases, with 8 bases between the two germline ends. In DNA, the CDR3 is TGTGCCAGCAGCTTAGGGACAGCTAACACTGAAGCTTTCTTT. Its translation: CASSLGTANTEAFF.

The chain recombines TRBV4-1 with TRBJ1-4; no clear D. The V end was cut by 1 base, the J end by 4 bases, with 13 bases between. CDR3 length: 16 residues. Germline CDR1 and CDR2: MGHRA and YSYEKL. CDR3 protein: CASSQVPTADNEKLFF. For the CDR3, the DNA is TGCGCCAGCAGCCAAGTTCCAACAGCCGATAATGAAAAACTGTTTTTT.

J is TRBJ1-2 and V is TRBV10-3, with 7 positions matching TRBD1. Trimming removed 7 bases from V and 0 bases from J; junction bases left unmatched: 11. The CDR3 is 16 residues long. In germline, CDR1 is ENHRY, CDR2 SYGVKD. CDR3 coding DNA: TGTGCCATCACCTCGACAGGGTCCCACACTAACTATGGCTACACCTTC. Its protein product is CAITSTGSHTNYGYTF.

The genes are TRBV30 and TRBJ1-1; D possibly corresponds to TRBD1 (5 bases). The CDR3 is 11 residues long. Trimming shortened V by 5 bases and J by 2 bases, and 6 bases separated the two germline ends. Looked up from germline, CDR1 is GTSNPN and CDR2 is SVGIG (reference sequence). The CDR3 DNA reads as TGTGCCTGGCAGGGTAACACTGAAGCTTTCTTT. It translates to CAWQGNTEAFF. The full variable domain, rest sourced from reference TRBV30 and TRBJ1-1, is SQTIHQWPATLVQPVGSPLSLECTVEGTSNPNLYWYRQAAGRGLQLLFYSVGIGQISSEVPQNLSASRPQDRQFILSSKKLLLSDSGFYLCAWQGNTEAFFGQGTRLTVV.

The chain joins TRBV18 to TRBJ1-5; no firm D call. The CDR3 extends over 14 amino acids. Trimming cost V 3 bases and J 6 bases, with 12 bases left between them. Germline V gene lookup returns CDR1 KGHSH and CDR2 LQKENI. The CDR3 bases are TGTGCCAGCTCACCTCGGAGGGATGGTCAGCCCCAGCATTTT. Protein product: CASSPRRDGQPQHF.

The rearrangement joins TRBV20-1 to TRBJ2-7; D is ambiguous. V lost 5 bases, J lost 8 bases, and 10 bases lay in between. The CDR3 length is 10 residues. Per the germline V gene, CDR1 is DFQATT and CDR2 is SNEGSKA (reference sequence). The CDR3 reads CSAFARKQYF. CDR3 nucleotide sequence: TGCAGTGCTTTTGCGAGAAAGCAGTACTTC.

This chain connects TRBV10-3 to TRBJ1-1, with D maybe TRBD1 (5 bases). Trimming shortened V by 0 bases and J by 0 bases, and 11 bases separated the two germline ends. There are 16 residues in the CDR3. CDR1 ENHRY and CDR2 SYGVKD come from the germline V gene. The CDR3 sequence is CAISESRQLMNTEAFF. DNA of the CDR3: TGTGCCATCAGTGAGTCGCGACAGCTCATGAACACTGAAGCTTTCTTT.

The chain is built from TRBV5-8 and TRBJ2-7; 9 nucleotides match TRBD1. The CDR3 consists of 15 residues. The junction had 8 bases not matched to a gene; V was cut back by 7 bases and J by 0 bases. Germline-derived CDR1 and CDR2 are SGHTS and YDEGEE. Here the CDR3 reads CASGGRTGVSYEQYF. Here the CDR3 DNA reads TGTGCCAGCGGGGGCAGGACAGGGGTCTCCTACGAGCAGTACTTC.

The chain joins TRBV30 to TRBJ2-7; TRBD1 matches at 7 bases. J lost 3 bases, V lost 3 bases, and 8 bases had no gene match. Germline CDR1 is GTSNPN and CDR2 is SVGIG (reference sequence). This CDR3 region has 14 residues. CDR3 amino acids: CAWRRFTGDYEQYF. The DNA for the CDR3 is TGTGCCTGGAGGAGATTTACAGGGGACTACGAGCAGTACTTC.

CDR3 amino acids: CASKPQQGIGYTF. CDR3 bases: TGTGCCAGCAAGCCCCAACAGGGGATTGGCTACACCTTC. The chain recombines TRBV25-1 with TRBJ1-2; TRBD1 agrees at 7 bases. Germline values: CDR1 MGHDK, CDR2 SYGVNS. The V and J ends lost 7 bases and 7 bases, in that order; junction bases with no gene match: 9. The length of the CDR3 is 13 residues.

This rearrangement joins TRBV19 to TRBJ2-1; 11 bases agree with TRBD1. The V gene end was trimmed by 3 bases and the J gene end by 7 bases; junction bases not matched to a gene: 11. The CDR3 consists of 17 residues. Germline lookup yields CDR1 LNHDA and CDR2 SQIVND (reference sequence). As DNA, the CDR3 is TGTGCCAGTAGTATGGATATGGGGACAGGGGGTGGGAATGAGCAGTTCTTC. Amino acid sequence: CASSMDMGTGGGNEQFF.

The V and J genes are TRBV4-3 and TRBJ2-3, with TRBD2 matching 8 bases. V lost 2 bases, J lost 1 base, and 5 bases stayed unmatched. This CDR3 comprises 16 residues. Germline loops: CDR1 LGHNA, CDR2 YSLEER. The CDR3 loop reads CASSQLSGGRTDTQYF. The CDR3, as DNA: TGCGCCAGCAGCCAACTGTCGGGGGGGCGCACAGATACGCAGTATTTT.